Each of the 4 T cell receptor beta chains below was sequenced from the same sample in a study of T cell responses to AZD1222 COVID-19 vaccine. Profiled with immunoSEQ multiplex PCR; TCRdb holds only in-frame clones, not every one. This sample has about 150,000 clones; about nine tenths occur once, and the top ten carry under 4%. The sample was peripheral blood, taken 28 days after the second AZD1222 dose. These receptors were obtained from an adult who received the AZD1222 COVID-19 vaccine.

This chain uses TRBV19 with TRBJ1-1; D gene uncertain. The CDR3 sequence is 13 residues long. Between the trimmed V and J ends, which lost 5 bases and 1 base, there was a span of 8 bases. Germline V gene data show CDR1 as LNHDA and CDR2 as SQIVND (reference sequence). The CDR3 DNA reads as TGTGCCAGTAGTTTAAGGGAGAACACTGAAGCTTTCTTT. It specifies CASSLRENTEAFF. Supplemented by reference TRBV19 and TRBJ1-1, the full variable domain reads DGGITQSPKYLFRKEGQNVTLSCEQNLNHDAMYWYRQDPGQGLRLIYYSQIVNDFQKGDIAEGYSVSREKKESFPLTVTSAQKNPTAFYLCASSLRENTEAFFGQGTRLTVV.

The V gene is TRBV5-1, the J gene TRBJ1-1; D may be TRBD1 (6 bases). The V end was cut by 4 bases, the J end by 1 base, with 11 bases between. Germline V gives CDR1 SGHRS, CDR2 YFSETQ. The CDR3 sequence is 14 residues long. The CDR3 bases are TGCGCCAGCAGCGGAAAGGACAGGAACACTGAAGCTTTCTTT. This gives the protein CASSGKDRNTEAFF.

The chain carries TRBV5-6 and TRBJ1-6; D perhaps matches TRBD1 (6 bases). Germline CDR1 SGHDT, CDR2 YYEEEE. This CDR3 is 14 amino acids long. V shed 5 bases and J shed 4 bases, with 10 bases lying between them. This CDR3 is CASRGQDYNSPLHF. The CDR3 DNA follows: TGTGCCAGCAGGGGACAAGATTATAATTCACCCCTCCACTTT.

This sequence joins TRBV18 and TRBJ1-2; no reliable D call. Germline CDR1 and CDR2: KGHSH and LQKENI. Trimming took 5 bases from V and 3 from J, leaving 10 bases between them. This CDR3 has 13 residues. CDR3 sequence: CASSSSGDYGYTF. CDR3 DNA sequence: TGTGCCAGCTCAAGTTCCGGGGACTATGGCTACACCTTC.